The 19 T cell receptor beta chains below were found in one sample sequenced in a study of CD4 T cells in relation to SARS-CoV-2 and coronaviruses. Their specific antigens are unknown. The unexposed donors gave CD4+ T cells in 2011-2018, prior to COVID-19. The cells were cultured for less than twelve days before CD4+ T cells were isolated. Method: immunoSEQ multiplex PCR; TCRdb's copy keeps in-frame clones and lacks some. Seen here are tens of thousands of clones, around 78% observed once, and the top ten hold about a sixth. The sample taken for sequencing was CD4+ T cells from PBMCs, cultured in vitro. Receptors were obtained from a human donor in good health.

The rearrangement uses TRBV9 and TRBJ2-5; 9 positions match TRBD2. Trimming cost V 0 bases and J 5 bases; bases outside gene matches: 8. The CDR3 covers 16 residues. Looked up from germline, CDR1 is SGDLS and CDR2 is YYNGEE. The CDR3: CASSVVGAGGGETQYF. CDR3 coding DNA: TGTGCCAGCAGCGTAGTGGGTGCGGGAGGGGGGGAGACCCAGTACTTC.

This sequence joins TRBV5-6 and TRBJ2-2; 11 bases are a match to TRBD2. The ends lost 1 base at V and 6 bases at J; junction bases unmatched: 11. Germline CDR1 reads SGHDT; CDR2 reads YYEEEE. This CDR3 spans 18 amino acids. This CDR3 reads CASSLPLYVAGGAGELFF. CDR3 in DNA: TGTGCCAGCAGCTTGCCATTGTACGTAGCGGGAGGGGCCGGGGAGCTGTTTTTT. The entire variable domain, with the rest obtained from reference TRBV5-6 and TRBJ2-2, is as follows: DAGVTQSPTHLIKTRGQQVTLRCSPKSGHDTVSWYQQALGQGPQFIFQYYEEEERQRGNFPDRFSGHQFPNYSSELNVNALLLGDSALYLCASSLPLYVAGGAGELFFGEGSRLTVL.

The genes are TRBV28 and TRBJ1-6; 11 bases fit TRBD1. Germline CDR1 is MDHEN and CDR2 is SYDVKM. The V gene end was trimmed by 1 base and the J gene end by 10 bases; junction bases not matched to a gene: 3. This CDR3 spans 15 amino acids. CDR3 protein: CASSLLGTGGSPLHF. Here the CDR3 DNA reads TGTGCCAGCAGTTTATTAGGGACAGGGGGATCACCCCTCCACTTT.

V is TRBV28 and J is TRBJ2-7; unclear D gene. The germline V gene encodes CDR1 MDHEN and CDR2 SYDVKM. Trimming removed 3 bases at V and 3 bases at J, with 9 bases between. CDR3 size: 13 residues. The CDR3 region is CASSLTENYEQYF. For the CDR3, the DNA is TGTGCCAGCAGTTTGACGGAGAACTACGAGCAGTACTTC.

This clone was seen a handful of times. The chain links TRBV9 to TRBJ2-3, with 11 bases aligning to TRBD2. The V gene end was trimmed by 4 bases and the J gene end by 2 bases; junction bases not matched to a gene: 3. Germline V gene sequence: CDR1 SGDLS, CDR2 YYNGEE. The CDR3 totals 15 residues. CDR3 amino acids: CASSMTSGDTDTQYF. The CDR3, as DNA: TGTGCCAGCAGCATGACTAGCGGGGACACAGATACGCAGTATTTT.

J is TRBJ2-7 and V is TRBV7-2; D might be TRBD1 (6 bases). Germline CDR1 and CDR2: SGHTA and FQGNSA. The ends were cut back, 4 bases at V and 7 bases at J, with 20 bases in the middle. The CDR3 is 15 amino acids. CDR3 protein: CASSYSNRVGGEQYF. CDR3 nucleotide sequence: TGTGCCAGCAGCTACTCGAACAGGGTGGGTGGTGAGCAGTACTTC. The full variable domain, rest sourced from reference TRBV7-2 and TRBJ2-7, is GAGVSQSPSNKVTEKGKDVELRCDPISGHTALYWYRQSLGQGLEFLIYFQGNSAPDKSGLPSDRFSAERTGGSVSTLTIQRTQQEDSAVYLCASSYSNRVGGEQYFGPGTRLTVT.

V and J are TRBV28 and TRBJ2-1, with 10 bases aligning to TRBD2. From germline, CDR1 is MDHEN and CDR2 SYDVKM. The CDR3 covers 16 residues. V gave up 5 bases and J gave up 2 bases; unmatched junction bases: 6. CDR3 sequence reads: CASSILAGGPYNEQFF. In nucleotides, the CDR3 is TGTGCCAGCAGTATTTTAGCGGGAGGCCCCTACAATGAGCAGTTCTTC.

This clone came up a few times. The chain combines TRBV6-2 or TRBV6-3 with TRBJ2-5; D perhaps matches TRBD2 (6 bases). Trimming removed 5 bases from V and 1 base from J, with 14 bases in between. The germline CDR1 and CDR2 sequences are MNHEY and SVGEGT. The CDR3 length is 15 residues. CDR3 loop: CASSVGGGGQETQYF. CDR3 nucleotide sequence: TGTGCCAGCAGTGTCGGGGGAGGCGGCCAAGAGACCCAGTACTTC.

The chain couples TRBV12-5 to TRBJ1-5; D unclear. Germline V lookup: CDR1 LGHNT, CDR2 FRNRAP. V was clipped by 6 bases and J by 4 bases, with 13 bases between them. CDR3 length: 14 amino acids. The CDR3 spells CASGNGRSNQPQHF. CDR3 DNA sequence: TGTGCTAGTGGCAACGGACGGTCAAATCAGCCCCAGCATTTT.

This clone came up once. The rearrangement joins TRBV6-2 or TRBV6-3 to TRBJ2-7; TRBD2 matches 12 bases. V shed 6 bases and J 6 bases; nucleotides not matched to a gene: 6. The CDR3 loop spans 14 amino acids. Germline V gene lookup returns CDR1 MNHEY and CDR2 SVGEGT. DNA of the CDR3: TGTGCCAGCAGCCCGACTAGCGGGAGTGTCGAGCAGTACTTC. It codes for CASSPTSGSVEQYF.

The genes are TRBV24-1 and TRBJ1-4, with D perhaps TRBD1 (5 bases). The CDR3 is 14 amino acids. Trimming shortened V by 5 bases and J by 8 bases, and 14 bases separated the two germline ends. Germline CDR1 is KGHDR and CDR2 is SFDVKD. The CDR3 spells CATSGGTEGEKLFF. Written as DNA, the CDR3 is TGTGCCACCAGTGGAGGGACTGAAGGAGAAAAACTGTTTTTT.

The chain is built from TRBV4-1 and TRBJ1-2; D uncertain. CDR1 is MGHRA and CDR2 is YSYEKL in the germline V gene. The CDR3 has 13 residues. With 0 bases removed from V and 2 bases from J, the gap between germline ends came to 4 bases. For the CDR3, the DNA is TGCGCCAGCAGCCAAGATAGGAACTATGGCTACACCTTC. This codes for CASSQDRNYGYTF.

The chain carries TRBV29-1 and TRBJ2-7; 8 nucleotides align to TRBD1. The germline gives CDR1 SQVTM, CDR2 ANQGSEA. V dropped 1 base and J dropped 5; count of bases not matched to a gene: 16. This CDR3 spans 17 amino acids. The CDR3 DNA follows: TGCAGCGTTGAAGGCCTTAGCAAAGACAGGGGACCCCACGAGCAGTACTTC. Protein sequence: CSVEGLSKDRGPHEQYF.

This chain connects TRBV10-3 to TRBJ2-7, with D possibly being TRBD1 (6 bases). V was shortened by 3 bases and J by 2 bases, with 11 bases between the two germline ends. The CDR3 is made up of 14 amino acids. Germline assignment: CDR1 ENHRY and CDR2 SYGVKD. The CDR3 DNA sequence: TGTGCCATCAGTGATCTCAGGGGCGCCTACGAGCAGTACTTC. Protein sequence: CAISDLRGAYEQYF.

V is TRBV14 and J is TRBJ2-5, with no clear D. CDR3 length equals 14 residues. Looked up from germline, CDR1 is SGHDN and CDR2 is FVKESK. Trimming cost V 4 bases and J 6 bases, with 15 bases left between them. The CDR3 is CASSLPSVLQTQYF. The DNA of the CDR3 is TGTGCCAGCAGCCTACCTTCAGTGCTACAGACCCAGTACTTC.

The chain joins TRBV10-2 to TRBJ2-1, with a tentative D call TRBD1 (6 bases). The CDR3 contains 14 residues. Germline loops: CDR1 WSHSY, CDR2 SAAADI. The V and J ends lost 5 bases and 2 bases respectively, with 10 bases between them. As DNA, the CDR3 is TGCGCCAGCAGTAACAGGGTTACCTACAATGAGCAGTTCTTC. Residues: CASSNRVTYNEQFF.

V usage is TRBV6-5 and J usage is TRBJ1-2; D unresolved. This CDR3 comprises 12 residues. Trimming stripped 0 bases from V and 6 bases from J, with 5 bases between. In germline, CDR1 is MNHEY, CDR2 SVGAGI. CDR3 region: CASSYSGNGYTF. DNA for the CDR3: TGTGCCAGCAGTTACTCAGGGAATGGCTACACCTTC.

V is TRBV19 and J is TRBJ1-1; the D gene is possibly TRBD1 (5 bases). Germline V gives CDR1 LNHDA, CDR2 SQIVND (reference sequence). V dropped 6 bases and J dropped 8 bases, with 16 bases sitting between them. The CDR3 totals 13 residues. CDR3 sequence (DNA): TGTGCCAGTAGGCCGGGGCCCCCGGGGGAAGCTTTCTTT. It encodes CASRPGPPGEAFF.

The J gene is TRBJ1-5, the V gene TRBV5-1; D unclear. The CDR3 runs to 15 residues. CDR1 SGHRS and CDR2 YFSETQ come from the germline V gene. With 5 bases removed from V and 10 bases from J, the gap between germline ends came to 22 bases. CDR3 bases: TGCGCCAGCAGACGCGTCAGCGGAGACATCAAACCCCAGCATTTT. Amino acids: CASRRVSGDIKPQHF. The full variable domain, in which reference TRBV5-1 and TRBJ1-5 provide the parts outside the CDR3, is KAGVTQTPRYLIKTRGQQVTLSCSPISGHRSVSWYQQTPGQGLQFLFEYFSETQRNKGNFPGRFSGRQFSNSRSEMNVSTLELGDSALYLCASRRVSGDIKPQHFGDGTRLSIL.